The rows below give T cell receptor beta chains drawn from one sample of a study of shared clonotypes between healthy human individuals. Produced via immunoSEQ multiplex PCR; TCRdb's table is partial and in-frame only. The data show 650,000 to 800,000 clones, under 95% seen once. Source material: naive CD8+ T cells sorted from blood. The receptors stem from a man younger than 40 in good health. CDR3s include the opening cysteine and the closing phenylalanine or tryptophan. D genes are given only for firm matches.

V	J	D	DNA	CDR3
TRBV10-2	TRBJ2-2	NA	TGCGCCAGCAGTGAGCGGACAGTCACCGGGGAGCTGTTTTTT	CASSERTVTGELFF
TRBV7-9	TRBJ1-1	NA	TGTGCCAGCAGCTTGCCCGGACATCTGAGCACTGAAGCTTTCTTT	CASSLPGHLSTEAFF
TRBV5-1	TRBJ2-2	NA	TGCGCCAGCAGCCTGGACCGCCCCAGGCACACCGGGGAGCTGTTTTTT	CASSLDRPRHTGELFF
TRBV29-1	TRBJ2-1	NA	TGCAGCGTAACGTTTCTTCTTAGGGACAATGAGCAGTTCTTC	CSVTFLLRDNEQFF
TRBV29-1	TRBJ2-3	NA	TGCAGCGTTGATAACTACCTTGGGGTTCGGAGCGGATCCACAGATACGCAGTATTTT	CSVDNYLGVRSGSTDTQYF
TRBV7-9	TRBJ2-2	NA	TGTGCCAGCAGCTTTCTGGCAACTTCTAACACCGGGGAGCTGTTTTTT	CASSFLATSNTGELFF
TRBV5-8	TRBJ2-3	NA	TGTGCCAGCAGCTTTCTTCCAGGAAACACAGATACGCAGTATTTT	CASSFLPGNTDTQYF
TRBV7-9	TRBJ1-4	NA	TGTGCCAGCAGCTTAGATCACAGTTCAGAAGAAAAACTGTTTTTT	CASSLDHSSEEKLFF
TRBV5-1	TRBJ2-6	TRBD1	TGCGCCAGCAGCTTGGATGGGACAGGGTCCGGGGCCAACGTCCTGACTTTC	CASSLDGTGSGANVLTF
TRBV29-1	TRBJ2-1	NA	TGCAGCGTTGAAGACTCCGGTGCGGAGACCTCCTACAATGAGCAGTTCTTC	CSVEDSGAETSYNEQFF
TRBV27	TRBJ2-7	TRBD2	TGTGCCAGCAGTCCCCGGACTAGCGGGAGGGCCAGCGAGCAGTACTTC	CASSPRTSGRASEQYF